The present TCR beta chain was sequenced within a study of T cell clones after liver transplantation (dated by TCRdb to about 2019). About the full investigation: The samples were obtained from ITN030ST, a randomized trial that attempted immunosuppression withdrawal within 2 years after liver transplantation. After a pre-transplant mixed lymphocyte reaction, TCRbeta sequencing was used to pinpoint donor-reactive T cell clones, which were subsequently tracked in post-transplant blood. As an antigen-independent comparator for donor-reactive sequences, third party-reactive TCRbeta sequences were also identified from pre-transplant MLRs. Of the eight recipients, a few were HCV-positive, while the remaining recipients had been transplanted for non-autoimmune, non-viral indications. Until randomization at 12-24 months post-transplant, subjects were given standard immunosuppression, with no induction therapy. Tolerance was defined as complete immunosuppression withdrawal for at least one year with no rise in liver enzymes beyond twice the upper limit of normal. Blood samples were collected pre-transplant, pre-randomization before withdrawal, and post-randomization after either complete withdrawal or failed withdrawal. A cohort of 8 liver transplant recipients was studied, of whom 3 were classified as tolerant and 5 as non-tolerant.

High-throughput TCRbeta CDR3 sequencing of frozen genomic DNA was performed by immunoSEQ, with PCR amplification, mapping, bias correction and internal controls included. As for how the authors treated the data: Productive rearrangements were retained, and unique TCRbeta sequences were defined by the CDR3 nucleotide sequence together with the V and J gene. For classification of a sequence as donor-reactive, at least 5-fold expansion in CFSE-low cells relative to unstimulated pre-transplant cells and a frequency of at least 0.01% were required. Per-subject minimum frequency thresholds, based on the lowest-template unstimulated sample, ensured at least 90% detection power. Jensen-Shannon divergence between the top 1000 TCRbeta sequences post-transplant and pre-transplant was used to measure repertoire turnover. Two-sided Fisher's exact tests were used to test for changes in the detection of donor-reactive sequences. TCRdb took over this immuneACCESS table, retaining in-frame rearrangements with V and J assigned. Such tables are incomplete; in checked studies, under half of the missing clones stem from an unresolved V gene, and the remainder is unexplained. V, J and clone size reflect that table, while D and trimming were determined from the DNA. The sample data list more than 75,000 clones, and roughly 85% of these were observed just once. Of the sample, 0.45% to 0.55% is held by the ten largest clones.

In the case of this clone: Which antigen it targets is not known. One end of the junction fails to match germline, which may point to a read error.

Overall study results and their limits: The decline in donor-reactive sequences exceeded the decline in third party-reactive sequences, suggesting partial antigen-specific deletion that was unrelated to withdrawal success. Because no allograft tissue specimens were available, donor-reactive T cells may have migrated into the graft instead of being deleted. The conclusions were considered preliminary, being limited by small, heterogeneous patient numbers and non-standardized post-transplant time points. Low numbers of available donor cells limited the measurable donor-reactive repertoire in a couple of subjects. In 5 of 8 subjects, circulating donor-reactive CD4 TCRbeta sequences decreased significantly after transplant, regardless of tolerance or HCV status. When repertoire turnover was accounted for, significantly reduced detection of donor-reactive sequences was found in 7 of 8 subjects for CD4 and in 8 of 8 subjects for CD8.

The CDR1 and CDR2 encoded by the germline V gene (reference sequence) are GTSNPN and SVGIG. CDR3 length: 13 amino acids, cysteine to phenylalanine. Here the CDR3 DNA is all that survives: 39 bases in frame from base 1. Unstimulated PBMCs, after thawing, were stained for CD3, CD4 and CD8 and then FACS-sorted into CD3+CD4+ and CD3+CD8+ populations. Each of the 8 studied subjects was randomized to immunosuppression withdrawal. The Qiagen DNeasy Blood and Tissue Kit was used for isolation of genomic DNA. The sequence derives from a human patient who received a liver transplant. After a transplant, some T cells may be of graft donor origin. The input for sequencing was CD4+ T cells from blood, taken 46 months after liver transplant. The chain joins TRBV30 to TRBJ1-1, with the D gene too uncertain to name. The DNA reads TGCGCCTGGGATCATGGTAGGAGCACTGAAGCTTTCTTT. Its protein product is CAWDHGRSTEAFF.